The 9 T cell receptor beta chains reported below all come from one sample, sequenced in a study of shared clonotypes between healthy human individuals. Sequencing used immunoSEQ multiplex PCR; TCRdb keeps in-frame clones, though not all of them. The repertoire consists of approximately 500,000 clones, with nearly 80% occurring once and the leading ten covering around 12%. Sequenced sample: PBMCs. The receptors were sampled from a woman aged 40-49 years in good health. Some clones in this sample may be carry-over from other donors' samples.

The rearrangement joins TRBV25-1 to TRBJ2-1, with TRBD2 matching 7 bases. The CDR3 is 11 amino acids. The germline gives CDR1 MGHDK, CDR2 SYGVNS. After removal of 4 bases from V and 9 bases from J, the junction contained 0 bases not matched to a gene. The DNA for the CDR3 is TGTGCCAGCAGTGCGGGGGGTGAGCAGTTCTTC. Encoded protein: CASSAGGEQFF.

V and J are TRBV29-1 and TRBJ1-1; no definite D call. The CDR3 extends over 13 amino acids. Deletions cut 3 bases from V and 2 bases from J, with 10 bases between. Germline V CDR1 and CDR2: SQVTM, ANQGSEA. The CDR3 protein is CSVDGQQNTEAFF. In DNA form, the CDR3 reads TGCAGCGTTGACGGGCAACAAAACACTGAAGCTTTCTTT.

This clone was recorded once. The CDR3 here is CATAREVGPEYGYTF. CDR3 nucleotide sequence: TGCGCCACAGCCCGGGAGGTGGGACCGGAATATGGCTACACCTTC. V and J are TRBV5-1 and TRBJ1-2; possibly TRBD1 for D (5 bases). This CDR3 contains 15 residues. Germline V CDR1 and CDR2: SGHRS, YFSETQ. V gave up 9 bases and J gave up 5 bases, with 23 bases separating them.

V and J are TRBV6-5 and TRBJ2-1; possibly TRBD2 for D (5 bases). The V gene lost 1 base and the J gene lost 8 bases, with 15 bases spanning the gap. Germline-derived CDR1 and CDR2 are MNHEY and SVGAGI. The CDR3 has 15 amino acids. The CDR3 region has the DNA TGTGCCAGCAGTTACTGGGCGGGCCTAGACGATGAGCAGTTCTTC. This sequence encodes CASSYWAGLDDEQFF.

This rearrangement joins TRBV27 to TRBJ2-2; D is uncertain. The CDR3 spans 15 residues. The germline V gene encodes CDR1 MNHEY and CDR2 SMNVEV (reference sequence). V was cut by 1 base and J by 0 bases, with 6 bases left in between. The CDR3 sequence: CASSLWEANTGELFF. The CDR3 bases are TGTGCCAGCAGTTTATGGGAAGCGAACACCGGGGAGCTGTTTTTT.

The chain combines TRBV10-3 with TRBJ2-5, with 11 bases matching TRBD2. The CDR3 spans 16 residues. Per germline, CDR1 ENHRY and CDR2 SYGVKD. The ends lost 4 bases at V and 2 bases at J; junction bases unmatched: 6. The DNA for the CDR3 is TGTGCCATCAGTGCCCCCGGGACTAGCGGACAAGAGACCCAGTACTTC. Protein product: CAISAPGTSGQETQYF.

In its sample, this clone was seen a few times. The gene calls are TRBV18 and TRBJ1-1, with a tentative D call TRBD1 (6 bases). The CDR3 is 15 residues long. Germline CDR1 is KGHSH and CDR2 is LQKENI. V lost 2 bases to trimming and J lost 6 bases, with 16 bases between them. DNA of the CDR3: TGTGCCAGCTCACCAATTGGTACAGGGAAGCCTGAAGCTTTCTTT. Residues: CASSPIGTGKPEAFF.

For this clone: The sample has other DNA sequences that encode this CDR3 too. This chain connects TRBV7-9 to TRBJ1-5; D remains unclear. Germline V gene data show CDR1 as SEHNR and CDR2 as FQNEAQ (reference sequence). This CDR3 contains 12 residues. The V end was cut by 1 base, the J end by 4 bases, with 2 bases between. The CDR3 protein is CASSLENQPQHF. CDR3 nucleotide sequence: TGTGCCAGCAGCTTAGAAAATCAGCCCCAGCATTTT.

This chain uses TRBV7-3 with TRBJ1-2, with 8 bases fitting TRBD1. Germline V gene data show CDR1 as SGHTA and CDR2 as FQGTGA. CDR3 size: 15 residues. The J segment lost 8 bases and the V segment lost 3 bases, leaving 11 bases of the junction unmatched. CDR3 sequence (DNA): TGTGCCAGCAGCTTGGGACCAGACAGGGGAGGAGGCTACACCTTC. This encodes CASSLGPDRGGGYTF.